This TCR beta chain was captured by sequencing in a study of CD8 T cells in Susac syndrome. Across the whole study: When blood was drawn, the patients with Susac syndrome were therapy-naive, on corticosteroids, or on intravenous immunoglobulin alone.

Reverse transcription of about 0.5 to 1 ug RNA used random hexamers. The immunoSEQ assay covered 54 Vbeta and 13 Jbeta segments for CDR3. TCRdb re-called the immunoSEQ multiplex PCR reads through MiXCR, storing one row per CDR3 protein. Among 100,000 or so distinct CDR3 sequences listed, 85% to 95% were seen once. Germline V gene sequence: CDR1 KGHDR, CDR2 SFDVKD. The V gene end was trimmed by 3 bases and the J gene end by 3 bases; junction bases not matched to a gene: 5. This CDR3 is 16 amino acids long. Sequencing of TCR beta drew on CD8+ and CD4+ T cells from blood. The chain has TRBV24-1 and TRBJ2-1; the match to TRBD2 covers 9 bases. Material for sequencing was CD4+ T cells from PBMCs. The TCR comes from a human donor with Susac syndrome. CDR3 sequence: CATSDPASGDYNEQFF. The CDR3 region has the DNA TGTGCCACCAGTGATCCGGCTAGCGGGGACTACAATGAGCAGTTCTTC.